This T cell receptor beta chain is from a study of CD8 T cells in Susac syndrome. Random hexamers were used to reverse transcribe an amount of about 0.45 to 1 ug RNA. TCRdb redid the calling of the immunoSEQ multiplex PCR reads with MiXCR, one entry per CDR3 protein. The data hold some 150,000 distinct CDR3 sequences, with around 93% observed a single time. Worth noting for this clonotype: At one of its ends the junction is not consistent with the germline gene, which may arise from a read error.

Germline V gene data show CDR1 as SSHAT and CDR2 as FNYEAQ (reference sequence). This CDR3 is built from 15 residues. TEMRA cells were FACS-enriched and CD8+ and CD4+ T cells negatively isolated. The chain joins TRBV7-7 to TRBJ2-7; tentatively, D is TRBD2 (7 bases). Material for sequencing was CD4+ T cells from PBMCs. This clonotype was obtained from a human donor with Susac syndrome. CDR3 sequence: CASRRGPPLPYEQYF. Written as DNA, the CDR3 is TGTGCTAGCAGGCGGGGGCCACCCCTCCCCTACGAGCAGTACTTC.